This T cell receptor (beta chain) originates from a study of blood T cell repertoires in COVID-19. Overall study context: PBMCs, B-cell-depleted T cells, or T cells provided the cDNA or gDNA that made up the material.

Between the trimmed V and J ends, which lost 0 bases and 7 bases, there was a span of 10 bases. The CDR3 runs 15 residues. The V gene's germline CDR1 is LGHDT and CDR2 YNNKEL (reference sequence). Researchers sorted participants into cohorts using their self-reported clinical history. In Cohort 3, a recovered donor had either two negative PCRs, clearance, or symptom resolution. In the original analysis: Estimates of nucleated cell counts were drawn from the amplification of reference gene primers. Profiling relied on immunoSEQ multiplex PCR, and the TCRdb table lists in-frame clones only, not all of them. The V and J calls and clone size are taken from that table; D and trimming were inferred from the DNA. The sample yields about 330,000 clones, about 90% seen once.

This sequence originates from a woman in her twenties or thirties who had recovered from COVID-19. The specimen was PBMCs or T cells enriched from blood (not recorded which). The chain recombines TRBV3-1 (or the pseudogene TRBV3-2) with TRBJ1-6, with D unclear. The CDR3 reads CASSQDVRSNSPLHF. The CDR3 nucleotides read TGTGCCAGCAGCCAAGATGTCCGGAGCAATTCACCCCTCCACTTT.